This T cell receptor beta chain emerged from a study of control samples from healthy donors and cancer patients. Method: immunoSEQ multiplex PCR; TCRdb's copy keeps in-frame clones and lacks some. The sample holds 40,000 to 60,000 clones; approximately 86% are singletons and the top ten take 2.5% to 3%. The CDR3 extends over 16 amino acids. V lost 0 bases and J lost 4, with 10 bases in between. Germline CDR1 is ENHRY and CDR2 is SYGVKD. The V gene is TRBV10-3, the J gene TRBJ2-6; D is unclear. This TCR derives from a woman between 50 and 59 years old with lung cancer. The sample was PBMCs. The CDR3, as DNA: TGTGCCATCAGTGAGTCCCCGGCAGCGGGGGCCAACGTCCTGACTTTC. Amino acid sequence: CAISESPAAGANVLTF.